A selection of T cell receptor beta chains follows, all from one sample in a study of OX40 agonist ivuxolimab in advanced cancers. Data came from immunoSEQ multiplex PCR; TCRdb stores just in-frame clones and leaves some out. In the table there are about 74,000 clones, approximately 90% of which are singletons. Sequenced material: CD4+ or CD8+ T cells sorted from blood, taken in a trial of the OX40 agonist ivuxolimab. These receptors originate from an adult with an advanced solid tumor such as melanoma, head and neck, liver or kidney cancer. The CDR3 runs from the conserved cysteine through the conserved F or W. A D gene is named only where the DNA matches it firmly. Not all rows give a size; the values are once, few, many and, for expanded clones, a class.

V	size	D	J	CDR3	DNA
TRBV27	once	.	TRBJ2-2	CASGVLGELFF	TGTGCCAGCGGGGTTCTCGGGGAGCTGTTTTTT
TRBV27	.	TRBD1	TRBJ1-2	CASSLGTGGTNYGYTF	TGTGCCAGCAGTTTGGGGACAGGGGGCACTAACTATGGCTACACCTTC
TRBV5-5	.	.	TRBJ2-7	CASSLDTYEQYF	TGTGCCAGCAGCCTGGACACCTACGAGCAGTACTTC
TRBV28	.	TRBD1	TRBJ2-7	CASKQGAWEQYF	TGTGCCAGCAAGCAGGGGGCATGGGAGCAGTACTTC
TRBV19	once	.	TRBJ2-2	CASSIFGQSGELFF	TGTGCCAGTAGTATTTTCGGACAGAGCGGGGAGCTGTTTTTT
TRBV2	.	.	TRBJ2-1	CASRTYEQFF	TGTGCCAGCAGGACATATGAGCAGTTCTTC
TRBV5-5	.	TRBD2	TRBJ2-1	CASSSLAGAPYNEQFF	TGTGCCAGCAGCTCGCTAGCGGGGGCCCCCTACAATGAGCAGTTCTTC
TRBV4-1	once	.	TRBJ1-1	CASSPEKGPSEAFF	TGCGCCAGCAGCCCGGAAAAGGGGCCGAGTGAAGCTTTCTTT
TRBV27	once	.	TRBJ2-1	CATEPREKGEQFF	TGTGCCACCGAGCCACGGGAGAAAGGGGAGCAGTTCTTC
TRBV4-3	.	.	TRBJ2-2	CASSHENPGELFF	TGCGCCAGCAGCCACGAGAATCCCGGGGAGCTGTTTTTT
TRBV11-3	.	.	TRBJ1-5	CASSPPQAGDSNQPQHF	TGTGCCAGCAGCCCACCTCAGGCAGGGGATAGCAATCAGCCCCAGCATTTT
TRBV19	.	.	TRBJ1-4	CASSIGTGLVEKLFF	TGTGCCAGTAGTATCGGAACGGGGTTAGTGGAAAAACTGTTTTTT
TRBV6-1	once	.	TRBJ1-1	CASSEFDSANTEAFF	TGTGCCAGCAGTGAATTTGACAGTGCGAACACTGAAGCTTTCTTT
TRBV28	.	TRBD1	TRBJ1-1	CASIALDRANTEAFF	TGTGCCAGCATCGCGTTGGACAGGGCGAACACTGAAGCTTTCTTT
TRBV28	.	.	TRBJ2-1	CASSLLDRSYNEQFF	TGTGCCAGCAGCCTACTAGATCGGTCCTACAATGAGCAGTTCTTC
TRBV11-1	.	.	TRBJ1-1	CASSFSGTGMNTEAFF	TGTGCCAGCAGCTTTTCCGGGACGGGTATGAACACTGAAGCTTTCTTT
TRBV7-8	.	TRBD1	TRBJ1-6	CASSPRDRNYNSPLHF	TGTGCCAGCAGCCCCCGGGACAGGAACTATAATTCACCCCTCCACTTT
TRBV7-9	.	.	TRBJ1-1	CASSSWDDAEAFF	TGTGCCAGCAGCTCCTGGGACGATGCTGAAGCTTTCTTT
TRBV5-6	.	TRBD2	TRBJ2-7	CASSSGTSGIYEQYF	TGTGCCAGCAGCTCTGGGACTAGCGGGATTTACGAGCAGTACTTC
TRBV9	.	.	TRBJ2-2	CASSPGSGELFF	TGTGCCAGCAGCCCCGGCTCCGGGGAGCTGTTTTTT
TRBV11-2	.	TRBD1	TRBJ1-1	CASSFGTGLNTEAFF	TGTGCCAGCAGCTTTGGGACAGGGTTGAACACTGAAGCTTTCTTT
TRBV7-2	.	TRBD1	TRBJ1-3	CASSMDRGYGNTIYF	TGTGCCAGCAGCATGGACAGGGGTTACGGAAACACCATATATTTT
TRBV7-2	.	.	TRBJ1-1	CASSLRSTSLTEAFF	TGTGCCAGCAGCTTAAGGTCCACCTCCCTTACTGAAGCTTTCTTT
TRBV5-4	few	.	TRBJ2-7	CASSSESYEQYF	TGTGCCAGCAGCTCAGAATCCTACGAGCAGTACTTC
TRBV6-4	few	.	TRBJ1-5	CASSDSPEGQPQHF	TGTGCCAGCAGTGACTCGCCGGAGGGTCAGCCCCAGCATTTT
TRBV7-3	.	TRBD1	TRBJ2-5	CASSLIGQGAFLETQYF	TGTGCCAGCAGCTTAATTGGGCAGGGGGCCTTTCTAGAGACCCAGTACTTC
TRBV28	.	.	TRBJ2-7	CASAPSTRSDSYEQYF	TGTGCCAGCGCCCCCTCGACGCGGTCTGACTCCTACGAGCAGTACTTC
TRBV9	.	.	TRBJ1-1	CASSPRGAQDTEAFF	TGTGCCAGCAGCCCTAGAGGGGCGCAGGACACTGAAGCTTTCTTT
TRBV10-3	.	.	TRBJ2-3	CAISEQGLSTDTQYF	TGTGCCATCAGTGAGCAGGGCCTTAGCACAGATACGCAGTATTTT